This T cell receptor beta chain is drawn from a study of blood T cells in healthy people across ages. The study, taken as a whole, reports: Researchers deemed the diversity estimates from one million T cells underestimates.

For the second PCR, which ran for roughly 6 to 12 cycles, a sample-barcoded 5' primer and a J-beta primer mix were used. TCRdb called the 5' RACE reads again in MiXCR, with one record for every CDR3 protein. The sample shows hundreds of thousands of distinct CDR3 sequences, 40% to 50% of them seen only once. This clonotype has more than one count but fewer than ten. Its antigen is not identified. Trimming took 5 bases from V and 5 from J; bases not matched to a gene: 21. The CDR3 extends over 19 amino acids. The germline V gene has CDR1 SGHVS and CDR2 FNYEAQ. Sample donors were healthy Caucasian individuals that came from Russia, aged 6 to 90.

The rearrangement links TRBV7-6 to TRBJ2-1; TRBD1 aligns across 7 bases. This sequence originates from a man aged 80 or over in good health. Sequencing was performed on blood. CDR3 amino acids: CASSPYPIYTGDPDNEQFF. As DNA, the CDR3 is TGTGCCAGCAGCCCTTACCCAATATATACAGGGGATCCGGACAATGAGCAGTTCTTC.